This entry concerns a single T cell receptor beta chain. This entry is derived from a study of blood T cell repertoires in COVID-19. Study details: The origin of the acute and convalescent COVID-19 samples was the United States, Italy and Spain. Sources were T cells, B-cell-depleted T cells, or PBMCs; the material itself was cDNA or gDNA.

Methods used by the authors: Amplification of reference gene primers was used by the study to estimate nucleated cell counts. Assay used: immunoSEQ multiplex PCR; TCRdb lists only in-frame clones, some missing. V and J calls and clone size are copied from that table; D and trimming were computed from the DNA. The sample consists of about 100,000 clones, about 86% of them appearing once. Per the germline V gene, CDR1 is SGHTA and CDR2 is FQGNSA. This CDR3 region has 14 residues. V dropped 3 bases and J dropped 8 bases, with 16 bases sitting between them. Sample: peripheral blood. The TCR was taken from a human donor in a cohort sampled during active COVID-19. The chain joins TRBV7-2 to TRBJ1-2; tentatively, D is TRBD1 (5 bases). CDR3 region: CASSLGGRSRGYTF. CDR3 bases: TGTGCCAGCAGCTTGGGGGGACGGTCCAGGGGCTACACCTTC.